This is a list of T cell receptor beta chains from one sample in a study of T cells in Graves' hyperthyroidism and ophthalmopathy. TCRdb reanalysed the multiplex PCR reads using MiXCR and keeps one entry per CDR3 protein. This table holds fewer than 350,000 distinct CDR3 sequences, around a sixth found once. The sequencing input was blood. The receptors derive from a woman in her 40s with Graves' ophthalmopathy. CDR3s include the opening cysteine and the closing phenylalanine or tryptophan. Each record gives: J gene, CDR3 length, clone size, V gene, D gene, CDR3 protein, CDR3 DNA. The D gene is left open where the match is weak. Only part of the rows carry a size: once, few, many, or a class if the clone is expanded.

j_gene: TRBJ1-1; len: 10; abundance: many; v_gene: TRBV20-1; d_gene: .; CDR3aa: CSALRTEAFF; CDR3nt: TGCAGTGCTCTAAGAACTGAAGCTTTCTTT
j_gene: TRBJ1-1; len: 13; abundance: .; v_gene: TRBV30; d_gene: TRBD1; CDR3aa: CAWRGQGVTEAFF; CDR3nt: TGTGCCTGGAGGGGACAGGGAGTTACTGAAGCTTTCTTT
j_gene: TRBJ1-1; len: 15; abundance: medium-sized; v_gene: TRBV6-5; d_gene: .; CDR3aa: CASSYSPGSDTEAFF; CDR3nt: TGTGCCAGCAGTTACTCGCCGGGGTCAGACACTGAAGCTTTCTTT
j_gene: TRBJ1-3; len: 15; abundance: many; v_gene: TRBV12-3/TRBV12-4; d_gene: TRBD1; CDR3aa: CASSTQGGTGNTIYF; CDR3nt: TGTGCCAGCAGTACCCAGGGGGGTACTGGAAACACCATATATTTT
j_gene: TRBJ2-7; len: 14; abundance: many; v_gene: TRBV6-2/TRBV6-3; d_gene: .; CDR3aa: CASSRYGSSYEQYF; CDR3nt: TGTGCCAGCAGCCGGTACGGGAGCTCCTACGAGCAGTACTTC
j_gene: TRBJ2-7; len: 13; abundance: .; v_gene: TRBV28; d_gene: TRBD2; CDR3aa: CASSLVPRREEYF; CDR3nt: TGTGCCAGCAGTTTAGTACCGCGGCGGGAGGAGTACTTC
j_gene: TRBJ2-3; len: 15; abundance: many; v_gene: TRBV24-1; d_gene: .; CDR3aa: CATSDWTFSTDTQYF; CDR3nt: TGTGCCACCAGTGACTGGACATTCTCCACAGATACGCAGTATTTT
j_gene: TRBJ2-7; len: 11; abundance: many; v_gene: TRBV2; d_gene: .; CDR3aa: CASGAGREQYF; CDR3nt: TGTGCCAGCGGAGCAGGGCGCGAGCAGTACTTC
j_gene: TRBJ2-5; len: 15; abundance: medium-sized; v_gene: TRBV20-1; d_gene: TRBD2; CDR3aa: CSARRLAGDAETQYF; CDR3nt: TGCAGTGCTAGACGGCTAGCGGGAGATGCGGAGACCCAGTACTTC
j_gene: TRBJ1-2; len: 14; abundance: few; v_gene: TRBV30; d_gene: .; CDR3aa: CAWRVPESNYGYTF; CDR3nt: TGTGCCTGGAGGGTCCCTGAGTCTAACTATGGCTACACCTTC
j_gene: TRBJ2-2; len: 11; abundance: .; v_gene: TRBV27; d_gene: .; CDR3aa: CAIRVSGELFF; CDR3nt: TGTGCCATCAGGGTCTCCGGGGAGCTGTTTTTT
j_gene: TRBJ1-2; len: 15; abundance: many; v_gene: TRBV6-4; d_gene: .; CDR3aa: CASSDSLWSGDGYTF; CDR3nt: TGTGCCAGCAGTGACTCATTATGGAGCGGAGATGGCTACACCTTC
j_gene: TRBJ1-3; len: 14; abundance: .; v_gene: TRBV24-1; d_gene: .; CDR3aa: CATSEGTTGNTIYF; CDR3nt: TGTGCCACCAGTGAGGGGACAACTGGAAACACCATATATTTT
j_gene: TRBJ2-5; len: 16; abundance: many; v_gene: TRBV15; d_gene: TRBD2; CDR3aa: CATSRTGLAGGETQYF; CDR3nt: TGTGCCACCAGCAGAACCGGACTAGCGGGAGGAGAGACCCAGTACTTC
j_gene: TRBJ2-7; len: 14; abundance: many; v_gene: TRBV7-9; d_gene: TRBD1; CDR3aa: CASSLSDRGGEQYF; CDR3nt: TGTGCCAGCAGCCTCTCGGACAGGGGAGGGGAGCAGTACTTC
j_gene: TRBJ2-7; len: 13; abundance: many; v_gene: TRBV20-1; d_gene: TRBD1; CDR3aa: CSASHRQGYEQYF; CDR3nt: TGCAGTGCTAGCCACCGACAGGGCTACGAGCAGTACTTC
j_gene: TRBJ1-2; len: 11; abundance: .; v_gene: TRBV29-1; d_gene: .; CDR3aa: CSVEGNYGYTF; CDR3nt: TGCAGCGTCGAGGGTAACTATGGCTACACCTTC
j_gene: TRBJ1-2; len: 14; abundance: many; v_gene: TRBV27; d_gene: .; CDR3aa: CATRSASGMRGYTF; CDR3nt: TGTGCCACCCGCTCCGCGTCAGGGATGCGAGGCTACACCTTC
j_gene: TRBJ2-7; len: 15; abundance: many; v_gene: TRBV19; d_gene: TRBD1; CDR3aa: CASSQRQGQSYEQYF; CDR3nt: TGTGCCAGTAGCCAAAGACAGGGGCAGTCCTACGAGCAGTACTTC
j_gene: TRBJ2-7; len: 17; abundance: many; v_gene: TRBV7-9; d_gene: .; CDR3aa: CASSFTQQIQGSYEQYF; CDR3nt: TGTGCCAGCAGCTTCACGCAACAAATCCAAGGGTCCTACGAGCAGTACTTC
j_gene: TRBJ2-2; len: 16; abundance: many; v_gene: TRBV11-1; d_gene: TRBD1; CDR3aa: CASSLALGQGAGELFF; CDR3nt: TGTGCCAGCAGCTTAGCGCTAGGACAGGGTGCCGGGGAGCTGTTTTTT
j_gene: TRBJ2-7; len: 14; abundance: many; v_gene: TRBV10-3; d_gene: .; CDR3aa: CASKLVAVPYEQYF; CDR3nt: TGTGCCTCAAAGCTCGTCGCGGTTCCCTACGAGCAGTACTTC
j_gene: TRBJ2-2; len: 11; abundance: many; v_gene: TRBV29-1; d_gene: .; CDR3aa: CSADRTGELFF; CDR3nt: TGCAGCGCAGACAGGACCGGGGAGCTGTTTTTT
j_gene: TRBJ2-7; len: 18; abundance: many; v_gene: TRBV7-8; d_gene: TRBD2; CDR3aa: CASSLPLRRSGSTHEQYF; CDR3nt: TGTGCCAGCAGCCTCCCCTTGAGACGGAGCGGGAGTACCCACGAGCAGTACTTC
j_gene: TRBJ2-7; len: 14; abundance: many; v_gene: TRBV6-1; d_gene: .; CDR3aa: CASSTTDASYEQYF; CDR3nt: TGTGCCAGCAGTACCACGGACGCCTCCTACGAGCAGTACTTC
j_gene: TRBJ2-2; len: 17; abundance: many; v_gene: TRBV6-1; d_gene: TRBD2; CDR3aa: CASSEALGGSNTGELFF; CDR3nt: TGTGCCAGCAGTGAAGCTCTGGGGGGGTCGAACACCGGGGAGCTGTTTTTT
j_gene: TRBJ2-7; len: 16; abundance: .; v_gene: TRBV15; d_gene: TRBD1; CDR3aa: CATSREFGTGTYEQYF; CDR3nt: TGTGCCACCAGCAGAGAGTTTGGGACAGGGACCTACGAGCAGTACTTC
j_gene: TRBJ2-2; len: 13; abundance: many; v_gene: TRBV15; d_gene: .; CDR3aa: CATSRVRGGELFF; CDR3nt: TGTGCCACCAGCAGAGTCAGGGGCGGAGAGCTGTTTTTT
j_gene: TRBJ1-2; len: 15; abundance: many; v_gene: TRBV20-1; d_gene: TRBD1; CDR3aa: CSARTSRGTGVGYTF; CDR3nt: TGCAGTGCTAGAACCTCCCGGGGGACAGGGGTCGGCTACACCTTC
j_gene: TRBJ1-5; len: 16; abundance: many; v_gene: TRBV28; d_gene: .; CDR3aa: CASRVRVTDSNQPQHF; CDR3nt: TGTGCCAGCAGGGTAAGGGTCACGGATAGCAATCAGCCCCAGCATTTT
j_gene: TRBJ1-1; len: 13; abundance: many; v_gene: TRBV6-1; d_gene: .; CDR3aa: CAVRIGWDTEAFF; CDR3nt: TGTGCAGTAAGAATTGGGTGGGACACTGAAGCTTTCTTT
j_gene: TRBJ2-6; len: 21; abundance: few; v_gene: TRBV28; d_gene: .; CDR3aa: CASSEATGTPNLQSGANVLTF; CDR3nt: TGTGCCAGCAGTGAGGCGACCGGGACACCAAATTTGCAATCTGGGGCCAACGTCCTGACTTTC
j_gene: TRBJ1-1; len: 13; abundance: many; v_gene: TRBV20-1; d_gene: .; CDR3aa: CSARVRANTEAFF; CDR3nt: TGCAGTGCTAGGGTCAGGGCGAACACTGAAGCTTTCTTT
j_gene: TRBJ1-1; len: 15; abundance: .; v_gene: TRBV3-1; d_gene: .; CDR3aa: CASSQDVKRNTEAFF; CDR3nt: TGTGCCAGCAGCCAAGACGTGAAACGGAACACTGAAGCTTTCTTT